This TCR beta chain was sequenced in a study of T cell responses to AZD1222 COVID-19 vaccine. General study points: Repertoires in all cases were sampled only once the peak T cell response had passed. Of the AZD1222 recipients, only five to seven were seropositive at baseline.

The germline CDR1 and CDR2 sequences are SGDLS and YYNGEE. The CDR3 has 16 residues. The V end lost 4 bases, the J end lost 0 bases, and 15 bases lay between the germline ends. As for this clone: Its antigen is not identified.

The table came from immunoSEQ multiplex PCR; TCRdb's copy has only in-frame clones and leaves some out. This sample carries about 190,000 clones, 85% to 95% of them seen once, and the ten largest clones take 1% to 1.5%. The chain has TRBV9 and TRBJ2-3; a weak D match, TRBD2 (6 bases). The starting material was peripheral blood, obtained on day 0 of AZD1222 vaccination. The origin of this receptor is an adult in good health. CDR3 nucleotide sequence: TGTGCCAGCAGCCCTACGGGGACTCCTAGCACAGATACGCAGTATTTT. The encoded protein is CASSPTGTPSTDTQYF.